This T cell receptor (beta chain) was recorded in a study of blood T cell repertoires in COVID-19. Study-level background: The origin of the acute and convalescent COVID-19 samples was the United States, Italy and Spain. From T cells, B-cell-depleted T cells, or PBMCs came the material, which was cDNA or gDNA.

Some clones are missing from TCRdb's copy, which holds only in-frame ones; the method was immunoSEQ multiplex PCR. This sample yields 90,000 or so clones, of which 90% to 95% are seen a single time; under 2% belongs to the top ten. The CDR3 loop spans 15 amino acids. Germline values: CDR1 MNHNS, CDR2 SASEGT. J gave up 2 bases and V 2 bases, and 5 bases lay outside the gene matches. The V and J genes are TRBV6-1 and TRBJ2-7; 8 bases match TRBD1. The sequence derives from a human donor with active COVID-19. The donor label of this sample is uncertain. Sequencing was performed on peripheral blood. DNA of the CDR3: TGTGCCAGCAGTGAACCGGGACAGGCCACCTACGAGCAGTACTTC. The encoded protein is CASSEPGQATYEQYF.